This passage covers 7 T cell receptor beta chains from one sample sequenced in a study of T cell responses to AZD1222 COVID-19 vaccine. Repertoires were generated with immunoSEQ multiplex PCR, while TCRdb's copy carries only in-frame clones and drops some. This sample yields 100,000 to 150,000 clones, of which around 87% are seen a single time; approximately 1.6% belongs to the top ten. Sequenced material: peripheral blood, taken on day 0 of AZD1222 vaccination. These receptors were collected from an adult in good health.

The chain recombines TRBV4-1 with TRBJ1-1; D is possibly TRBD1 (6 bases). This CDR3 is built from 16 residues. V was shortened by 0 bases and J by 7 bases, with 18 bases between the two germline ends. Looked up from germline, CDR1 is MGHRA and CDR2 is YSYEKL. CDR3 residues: CASSQEVQTTGNEAFF. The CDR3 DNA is TGCGCCAGCAGCCAAGAGGTCCAGACTACAGGGAATGAAGCTTTCTTT.

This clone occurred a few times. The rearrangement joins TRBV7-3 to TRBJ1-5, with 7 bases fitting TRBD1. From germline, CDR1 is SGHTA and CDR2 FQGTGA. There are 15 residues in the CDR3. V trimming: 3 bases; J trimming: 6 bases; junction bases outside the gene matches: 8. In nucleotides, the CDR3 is TGTGCCAGCAGCTTCCAGGGGGTGATAGGTCAGCCCCAGCATTTT. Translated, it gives CASSFQGVIGQPQHF.

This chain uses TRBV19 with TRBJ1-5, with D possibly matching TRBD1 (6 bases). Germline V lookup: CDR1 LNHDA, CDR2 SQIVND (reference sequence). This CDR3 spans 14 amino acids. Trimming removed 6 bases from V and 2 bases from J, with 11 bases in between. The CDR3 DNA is TGTGCCAGTAGCTCGACAGGACGCAATCAGCCCCAGCATTTT. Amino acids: CASSSTGRNQPQHF.

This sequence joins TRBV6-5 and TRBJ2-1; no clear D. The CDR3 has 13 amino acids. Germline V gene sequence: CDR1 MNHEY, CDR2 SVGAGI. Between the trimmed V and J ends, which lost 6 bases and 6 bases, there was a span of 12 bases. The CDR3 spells CASSPRVPNEQFF. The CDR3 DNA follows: TGTGCCAGCAGCCCCCGTGTTCCCAATGAGCAGTTCTTC.

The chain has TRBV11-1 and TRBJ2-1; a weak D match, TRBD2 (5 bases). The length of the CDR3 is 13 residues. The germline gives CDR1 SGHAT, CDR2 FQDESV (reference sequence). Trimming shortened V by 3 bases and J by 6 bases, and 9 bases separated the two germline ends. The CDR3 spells CASSLAGSNEQFF. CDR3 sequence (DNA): TGTGCCAGCAGCTTGGCGGGCAGCAATGAGCAGTTCTTC.

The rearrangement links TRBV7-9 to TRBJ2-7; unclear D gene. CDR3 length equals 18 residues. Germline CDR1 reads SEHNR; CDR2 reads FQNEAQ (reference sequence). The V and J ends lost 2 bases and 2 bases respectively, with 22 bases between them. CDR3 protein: CASSLYQIRTVTTYEQYF. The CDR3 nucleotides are TGTGCCAGCAGCTTATACCAAATCCGGACGGTGACCACCTACGAGCAGTACTTC.

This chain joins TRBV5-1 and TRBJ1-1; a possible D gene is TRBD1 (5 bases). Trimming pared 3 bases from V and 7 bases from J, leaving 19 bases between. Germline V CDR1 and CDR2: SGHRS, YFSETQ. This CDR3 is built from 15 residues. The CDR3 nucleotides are TGCGCCAGCAGCTACGGCGGGGGAAGCTATGATGAAGCTTTCTTT. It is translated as CASSYGGGSYDEAFF.